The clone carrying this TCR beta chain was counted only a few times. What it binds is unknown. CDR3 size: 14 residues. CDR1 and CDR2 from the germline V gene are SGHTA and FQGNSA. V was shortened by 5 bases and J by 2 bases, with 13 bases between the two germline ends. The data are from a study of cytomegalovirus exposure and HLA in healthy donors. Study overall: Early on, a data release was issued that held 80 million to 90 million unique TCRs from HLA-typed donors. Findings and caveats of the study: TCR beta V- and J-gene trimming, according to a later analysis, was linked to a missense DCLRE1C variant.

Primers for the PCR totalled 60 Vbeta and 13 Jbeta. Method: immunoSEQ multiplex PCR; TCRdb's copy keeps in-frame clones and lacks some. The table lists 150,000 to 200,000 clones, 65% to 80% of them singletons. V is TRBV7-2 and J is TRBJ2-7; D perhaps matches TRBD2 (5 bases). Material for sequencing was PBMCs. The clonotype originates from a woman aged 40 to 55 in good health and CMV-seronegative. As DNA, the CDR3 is TGTGCCAGCAGCCCGACCGGGGTCCCCTACGAGCAGTACGTC. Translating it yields CASSPTGVPYEQYV.